A single sample is the source of the 14 T cell receptor beta chains below, sequenced in a study of cytomegalovirus exposure and HLA in healthy donors. A multiplex PCR was run with 60 Vbeta primers and 13 Jbeta primers. Profiling relied on immunoSEQ multiplex PCR, and the TCRdb table lists in-frame clones only, not all of them. This repertoire shows 100,000 to 130,000 clones, 77% found once; its top ten account for 4.2%. Sequencing used PBMCs. The receptor set was obtained from a male donor in good health and CMV-seronegative.

This clone was counted a few times. V and J are TRBV5-1 and TRBJ2-2; 9 nucleotides align to TRBD2. The CDR3 runs to 15 residues. Per germline, CDR1 SGHRS and CDR2 YFSETQ. J lost 4 bases, V lost 2 bases, and 3 bases had no gene match. This CDR3 reads CASSFSGSGTGELFF. DNA of the CDR3: TGCGCCAGCAGCTTTAGCGGGAGCGGCACCGGGGAGCTGTTTTTT.

V and J are TRBV7-2 and TRBJ1-1; D uncertain. Germline CDR1 SGHTA, CDR2 FQGNSA. Trimming removed 5 bases at V and 7 bases at J, with 8 bases between. CDR3 length: 11 amino acids. CDR3 sequence: CASSRGIEAFF. In DNA form, the CDR3 reads TGTGCCAGCAGCCGGGGTATTGAAGCTTTCTTT.

This clone was counted a single time. The chain uses TRBV12-5 and TRBJ2-1, with D possibly TRBD2 on 5 matching bases. The germline V gene encodes CDR1 LGHNT and CDR2 FRNRAP. The ends were cut back, 6 bases at V and 9 bases at J, with 21 bases in the middle. CDR3 size: 15 residues. The CDR3 coding sequence is TGTGCTAGTGGCCCGAGTGGGAGTAAGGGCGGTGAGCAGTTCTTC. Amino acid sequence: CASGPSGSKGGEQFF.

The chain couples TRBV27 to TRBJ1-2; TRBD1 matches 7 bases. The CDR3 has 18 amino acids. Germline CDR1 and CDR2: MNHEY and SMNVEV (reference sequence). V gave up 5 bases and J gave up 1 base; unmatched junction bases: 16. The CDR3 sequence: CASSPLGTARGINYGYTF. The CDR3 bases are TGTGCCAGCAGTCCCCTCGGGACAGCAAGAGGGATTAACTATGGCTACACCTTC.

The rearrangement uses TRBV15 and TRBJ2-7, with a weak D call TRBD1 (6 bases). Germline V lookup: CDR1 LNHNV, CDR2 YYDKDF (reference sequence). V was cut by 8 bases and J by 1 base, with 9 bases left in between. The CDR3 covers 12 residues. CDR3 residues: CATAGVSYEQYF. Written as DNA, the CDR3 is TGTGCCACCGCAGGGGTTTCCTACGAGCAGTACTTC.

The chain links TRBV5-1 to TRBJ2-7, with TRBD1 as a possible D gene (5 bases). The germline V and J ends were trimmed by 0 bases and 3 bases, with 10 bases remaining between them. The CDR3 contains 14 residues. From germline, CDR1 is SGHRS and CDR2 YFSETQ. Written as DNA, the CDR3 is TGCGCCAGCAGCTTGGCGACAGATTTCTACGAGCAGTACTTC. Translation gives CASSLATDFYEQYF.

This sequence joins TRBV29-1 and TRBJ2-7, with D possibly TRBD1 on 5 matching bases. V was cut by 6 bases and J by 3 bases, with 12 bases left in between. The CDR3 is 12 residues long. Per the germline V gene, CDR1 is SQVTM and CDR2 is ANQGSEA. The CDR3 nucleotides read TGCAGCGTGACAGAACCTAACTACGAGCAGTACTTC. As protein: CSVTEPNYEQYF.

V usage is TRBV5-1 and J usage is TRBJ2-7; D might be TRBD1 (5 bases). Trimming pared 0 bases from V and 4 bases from J, leaving 8 bases between. Germline V CDR1 and CDR2: SGHRS, YFSETQ. The CDR3 has 13 amino acids. CDR3 in DNA: TGCGCCAGCAGCTTGGGGGGCCAATACGAGCAGTACTTC. Encoded protein: CASSLGGQYEQYF.

The chain recombines TRBV4-1 with TRBJ2-6, with TRBD2 identical over 8 bases. Trimming took 1 base from V and 2 from J; bases not matched to a gene: 7. The V gene's germline CDR1 is MGHRA and CDR2 YSYEKL. The CDR3 is made up of 18 amino acids. The CDR3 loop is CASSQVPAGAPGANVLTF. DNA of the CDR3: TGCGCCAGCAGCCAAGTTCCAGCGGGAGCTCCTGGGGCCAACGTCCTGACTTTC.

This chain connects TRBV6-6 to TRBJ2-5; no clear D gene. The J call may be mistaken, given a closer DNA end match to TRBJ2-7. The V gene's germline CDR1 is MNHNY and CDR2 SVGAGI (reference sequence). This CDR3 comprises 12 residues. CDR3 coding DNA: TGTGCCAGCAGTTTAAAGTTATACGAGCAGTACTTC. Translating gives CASSLKLYEQYF.

This clone was seen only a few times. V usage is TRBV11-2 and J usage is TRBJ2-5, with TRBD1 as a possible D gene (6 bases). Germline lookup yields CDR1 SGHAT and CDR2 FQNNGV. The V end lost 3 bases, the J end lost 3 bases, and 20 bases lay between the germline ends. The length of the CDR3 is 17 residues. The CDR3, as DNA: TGTGCCAGCAGCTTCGGAAGGGGGTTTTCTGGCGAAGAGACCCAGTACTTC. Protein: CASSFGRGFSGEETQYF.

This clone was recorded once. The chain links TRBV13 to TRBJ2-1, with 7 bases identical to TRBD2. The CDR3 totals 17 residues. J was trimmed by 4 bases and V by 1 base; bases with no gene match: 10. Germline CDR1 is PRHDT and CDR2 is FYEKMQ (reference sequence). For the CDR3, the DNA is TGTGCCAGCAGCTTAGAGTCGAGGCTAGCGGTATACAATGAGCAGTTCTTC. Encoded protein: CASSLESRLAVYNEQFF.

This clone was seen once. This chain links TRBV18 with TRBJ2-1, with 9 bases lining up with TRBD1. With V trimmed by 6 bases and J by 9 bases, 3 bases remained unmatched. CDR3 length: 12 amino acids. CDR1 is KGHSH and CDR2 is LQKENI in the germline V gene. The CDR3 sequence: CASSGQGFEQFF. CDR3 coding DNA: TGTGCCAGCTCTGGACAGGGGTTTGAGCAGTTCTTC.

In DNA, the CDR3 is TGTGCCAGCAGCTTTAGTTCAGCTGGGGGGGAAAAACTGTTTTTT. Amino acid sequence: CASSFSSAGGEKLFF. The chain employs TRBV5-8 and TRBJ1-4; perhaps TRBD1 as D (5 bases). CDR1 and CDR2 from the germline V gene are SGHTS and YDEGEE. The CDR3 consists of 15 residues. V lost 2 bases and J 8 bases, leaving 16 bases between the germline ends.